Presented here are 22 T cell receptor beta chains from one specimen sequenced in a study of blood T cell repertoires in COVID-19. Using immunoSEQ multiplex PCR, the repertoire was profiled, and TCRdb retains in-frame clones only, with some absent. The table includes fewer than 65,000 clones, 85% to 95% detected once. What was sequenced was peripheral blood. All receptors come from a man aged 45-65 years with acute or convalescent COVID-19.

V is TRBV6-4 and J is TRBJ2-5, with D perhaps matching TRBD2 (5 bases). V was trimmed by 8 bases and J by 5 bases, leaving 21 bases between them. CDR1 and CDR2 (germline): MRHNA, SNTAGT. The CDR3 sequence is 15 residues long. CDR3 sequence reads: CASPLLRVPPETQYF. CDR3 nucleotides: TGTGCCAGCCCGTTGCTGAGGGTCCCTCCCGAGACCCAGTACTTC.

The chain has TRBV24-1 and TRBJ1-5; D might be TRBD1 (5 bases). The V end lost 4 bases, the J end lost 2 bases, and 8 bases lay between the germline ends. The germline CDR1 and CDR2 sequences are KGHDR and SFDVKD. The CDR3 is made up of 14 amino acids. The CDR3 sequence is CATSESRGNQPQHF. The CDR3 DNA is TGTGCCACCAGTGAAAGCAGGGGCAATCAGCCCCAGCATTTT.

V and J are TRBV25-1 and TRBJ2-2; TRBD1 might be the D (6 bases). Trimming removed 4 bases at V and 3 bases at J, with 9 bases between. This CDR3 region has 14 residues. Germline-derived CDR1 and CDR2 are MGHDK and SYGVNS. The CDR3 DNA reads TGTGCCAGCAGTGTGGGACATTACACCGGGGAGCTGTTTTTT. This encodes CASSVGHYTGELFF.

J is TRBJ2-3 and V is TRBV7-9, with 13 positions matching TRBD2. V shed 4 bases, J shed 2 bases, and the junction held 9 bases outside the gene matches. The CDR3 runs to 18 residues. CDR1 and CDR2 (germline): SEHNR, FQNEAQ (reference sequence). CDR3 amino acids: CASSSTSGRTPDTDTQYF. CDR3 sequence (DNA): TGTGCCAGCAGCTCGACTAGCGGGAGGACTCCTGACACAGATACGCAGTATTTT.

The V and J genes are TRBV25-1 and TRBJ1-2; 7 bases are shared with TRBD1. The germline V gene encodes CDR1 MGHDK and CDR2 SYGVNS. The CDR3 is 13 residues long. V was pared by 3 bases and J by 2 bases, with 0 bases of the junction left unmatched. The CDR3 DNA reads TGTGCCAGCAGTGAGGGACAGAACTATGGCTACACCTTC. Translation gives CASSEGQNYGYTF.

V usage is TRBV25-1 and J usage is TRBJ2-3; 8 bases are a match to TRBD2. Per the germline V gene, CDR1 is MGHDK and CDR2 is SYGVNS. The CDR3 spans 17 residues. V lost 3 bases, J lost 2 bases, and 10 bases stayed unmatched. As DNA, the CDR3 is TGTGCCAGCAGTGATCCCGCTCGGGGGGGCCTCACAGATACGCAGTATTTT. Its protein is CASSDPARGGLTDTQYF. Filled out from reference TRBV25-1 and TRBJ2-3, the complete variable domain reads EADIYQTPRYLVIGTGKKITLECSQTMGHDKMYWYQQDPGMELHLIHYSYGVNSTEKGDLSSESTVSRIRTEHFPLTLESARPSHTSQYLCASSDPARGGLTDTQYFGPGTRLTVL.

The rearrangement links TRBV30 to TRBJ2-2; no firm D call. V lost 3 bases and J lost 3, with 11 bases in between. Per the germline V gene, CDR1 is GTSNPN and CDR2 is SVGIG (reference sequence). The CDR3 totals 14 residues. CDR3 sequence reads: CAWRARFYTGELFF. CDR3 nucleotide sequence: TGTGCCTGGAGGGCTAGGTTTTACACCGGGGAGCTGTTTTTT. The complete variable domain, with remaining parts taken from reference TRBV30 and TRBJ2-2, reads SQTIHQWPATLVQPVGSPLSLECTVEGTSNPNLYWYRQAAGRGLQLLFYSVGIGQISSEVPQNLSASRPQDRQFILSSKKLLLSDSGFYLCAWRARFYTGELFFGEGSRLTVL.

CDR3 amino acids: CATQAVAGNSYEQYF. The CDR3 DNA is TGCGCCACCCAAGCAGTGGCGGGAAACTCTTACGAGCAGTACTTC. This chain connects TRBV10-2 to TRBJ2-7; a possible D gene is TRBD2 (6 bases). The germline V gene has CDR1 WSHSY and CDR2 SAAADI. V shed 10 bases and J shed 4 bases, with 23 bases lying between them. The CDR3 extends over 15 amino acids.

The V and J genes are TRBV10-3 and TRBJ2-3, with 9 bases identical to TRBD2. The CDR3 consists of 16 residues. Germline V lookup: CDR1 ENHRY, CDR2 SYGVKD. V gave up 4 bases and J gave up 5 bases; unmatched junction bases: 10. The CDR3 loop is CAISGKSGRSGDTQYF. In DNA, the CDR3 is TGTGCCATCAGTGGGAAAAGCGGGAGGAGTGGAGATACGCAGTATTTT.

The chain joins TRBV5-1 to TRBJ2-5; D is undetermined. This CDR3 has 13 amino acids. Germline V lookup: CDR1 SGHRS, CDR2 YFSETQ. The V gene lost 3 bases and the J gene lost 5 bases, with 11 bases spanning the gap. The CDR3 sequence: CASSSAPSETQYF. The CDR3, as DNA: TGCGCCAGCAGCTCCGCGCCTTCGGAGACCCAGTACTTC.

This rearrangement joins TRBV6-1 to TRBJ1-3; tentatively, D is TRBD1 (6 bases). The CDR3 is made up of 16 amino acids. Germline V lookup: CDR1 MNHNS, CDR2 SASEGT. Trimming left V 0 bases short and J 2 bases short, with 11 bases between. The CDR3 is CASSEAGTLPGNTIYF. CDR3 DNA sequence: TGTGCCAGCAGTGAAGCGGGGACATTGCCTGGAAACACCATATATTTT.

This chain joins TRBV7-7 and TRBJ2-2; the match to TRBD2 covers 8 bases. The CDR3 is 16 amino acids. The junction had 5 bases not matched to a gene; V was cut back by 4 bases and J by 1 base. Germline V gene lookup returns CDR1 SSHAT and CDR2 FNYEAQ (reference sequence). CDR3 in amino acids: CASSSSSGMNTGELFF. The CDR3 DNA sequence: TGTGCCAGCAGCTCTAGTAGCGGGATGAACACCGGGGAGCTGTTTTTT.

The chain links TRBV28 to TRBJ2-7, with D perhaps matching TRBD1 (5 bases). CDR1 MDHEN and CDR2 SYDVKM come from the germline V gene. V gave up 4 bases and J gave up 2 bases, with 12 bases separating them. This CDR3 has 14 amino acids. This CDR3 reads CASSYSQVTYEQYF. The DNA of the CDR3 is TGTGCCAGCAGTTATTCACAGGTGACCTACGAGCAGTACTTC.

The CDR3 sequence is CASSKQGSEQFF. CDR3 in DNA: TGTGCCAGCAGCAAACAGGGTTCTGAGCAGTTCTTC. This chain uses TRBV3-1 (or the pseudogene TRBV3-2) with TRBJ2-1; possible D gene TRBD1, 6 bases. V was shortened by 5 bases and J by 9 bases, with 11 bases between the two germline ends. CDR1 LGHDT and CDR2 YNNKEL come from the germline V gene (reference sequence). This CDR3 comprises 12 residues.

The chain recombines TRBV12-3 or TRBV12-4 with TRBJ2-4; 9 bases match TRBD2. Trimming removed 7 bases from V and 9 bases from J; junction bases left unmatched: 7. The CDR3 covers 13 residues. The CDR3: CASTIAGVGIQYF. The CDR3 coding sequence is TGTGCCAGCACTATAGCGGGAGTAGGCATTCAGTACTTC.

V is TRBV2 and J is TRBJ2-2; 8 bases line up with TRBD2. With 8 bases clipped from V and 0 bases from J, the junction kept 5 bases outside the gene matches. Germline assignment: CDR1 SNHLY and CDR2 FYNNEI. The CDR3 runs 15 residues. In nucleotides, the CDR3 is TGTGCCAGCCGATTAGCGGGGTCGAACACCGGGGAGCTGTTTTTT. Its protein is CASRLAGSNTGELFF.

V and J are TRBV5-5 and TRBJ2-7; possibly TRBD1 for D (5 bases). The CDR3 has 15 amino acids. Germline V gene lookup returns CDR1 SGHKS and CDR2 YYEKEE (reference sequence). The V end was cut by 0 bases, the J end by 0 bases, with 10 bases between. The CDR3 sequence is CASSLGWGSSYEQYF. The CDR3 region has the DNA TGTGCCAGCAGCTTGGGGTGGGGCAGCTCCTACGAGCAGTACTTC.

The rearrangement uses TRBV19 and TRBJ1-2, with 12 bases lining up with TRBD1. CDR1 and CDR2 (germline): LNHDA, SQIVND (reference sequence). Germline trimming cut 4 bases from V and 2 bases from J; bases unmatched to any gene: 2. The CDR3 has 15 amino acids. The CDR3 coding sequence is TGTGCCAGTAGTACCGGGACAGGGGGCAACTATGGCTACACCTTC. It is translated as CASSTGTGGNYGYTF.

The chain has TRBV3-1 (or the pseudogene TRBV3-2) and TRBJ2-7; D uncertain. Germline V gene sequence: CDR1 LGHDT, CDR2 YNNKEL (reference sequence). Trimming took 0 bases from V and 2 from J, leaving 8 bases between them. This CDR3 spans 14 amino acids. The CDR3 reads CASSQEPDTYEQYF. CDR3 DNA: TGTGCCAGCAGCCAAGAACCAGACACCTACGAGCAGTACTTC.

This clone was counted between two and nine times. The V call is TRBV18, the J call TRBJ1-1; TRBD1 agrees at 11 bases. The CDR3 is made up of 15 amino acids. V dropped 3 bases and J dropped 10; count of bases not matched to a gene: 10. Germline-derived CDR1 and CDR2 are KGHSH and LQKENI. The CDR3 nucleotides are TGTGCCAGCTCACCCGCCGGGACAGGGGGTATGATAGCTTTCTTT. Amino acids: CASSPAGTGGMIAFF. Based on the CDR3 plus reference TRBV18 and TRBJ1-1, the full variable domain is NAGVMQNPRHLVRRRGQEARLRCSPMKGHSHVYWYRQLPEEGLKFMVYLQKENIIDESGMPKERFSAEFPKEGPSILRIQQVVRGDSAAYFCASSPAGTGGMIAFFGQGTRLTVV.

The chain uses TRBV5-4 and TRBJ2-2, with TRBD1 matching over 7 bases. Germline V gene data show CDR1 as SGHNT and CDR2 as YYREEE (reference sequence). V dropped 4 bases and J dropped 0; count of bases not matched to a gene: 3. The CDR3 extends over 15 amino acids. The CDR3 DNA follows: TGTGCCAGCAGCATAACAGGGGCGAACACCGGGGAGCTGTTTTTT. Amino acids: CASSITGANTGELFF.

In its sample, this clone was seen once. This chain joins TRBV5-1 and TRBJ2-5; 8 nucleotides line up with TRBD1. CDR1 is SGHRS and CDR2 is YFSETQ in the germline V gene. The length of the CDR3 is 17 residues. J was trimmed by 5 bases and V by 0 bases; bases with no gene match: 12. The CDR3 DNA is TGCGCCAGCAGCTTGGTTACAGGGGGTGGTCGAGTGGAGACCCAGTACTTC. Protein product: CASSLVTGGGRVETQYF.